This TCR beta chain is drawn from a study of Ad26.COV2.S vaccination and SARS-CoV-2 variants. Background on the study: A COV1001 Ad26.COV2.S trial-arm participant provided the sample. Donor got 5x10^10 or 1x10^11 viral particles of Ad26.COV2.S. Study-wide results and caveats: Total T cell responses were possibly underestimated by TCR breadth and depth analyses.

Treatment noted: over 15 received Ad26.COV2.S at low or high dose, single or two shots; five or six received placebo; per-sample allocation not given. After the first vaccine or placebo injection, samples were drawn on day 63. This vaccine is an Ad26 vector that expresses the Wuhan-strain SARS-CoV-2 spike. In regard to this clone: What it binds is not known.

Method: immunoSEQ multiplex PCR; TCRdb's copy keeps in-frame clones and lacks some. This sample yields about 480,000 clones, of which around nine tenths are seen a single time; around 13% belongs to the top ten. The source of this sequence is a person aged 18 to 59 who received the Ad26.COV2.S COVID-19 vaccine or a placebo. Material: peripheral blood, obtained in a trial of Ad26.COV2.S vaccine versus placebo.

CDR3 in amino acids: CASLVRDTPLGQPQHF. CDR3 DNA sequence: TGTGCCAGCCTGGTCCGGGACACCCCTTTAGGCCAGCCCCAGCATTTT. The rearrangement joins TRBV19 to TRBJ1-5; D possibly corresponds to TRBD1 (6 bases). The germline V gene has CDR1 LNHDA and CDR2 SQIVND (reference sequence). V shed 9 bases and J shed 7 bases, with 25 bases lying between them. CDR3 length: 16 amino acids.